This TCR beta chain stems from a study of blood T cell repertoires in COVID-19. Study information: T cells, B-cell-depleted T cells, or PBMCs provided the cDNA or gDNA that served as material.

V dropped 1 base and J dropped 1 base, with 8 bases sitting between them. The CDR3 is made up of 15 amino acids. The germline gives CDR1 SGHVS, CDR2 FNYEAQ. In the original analysis: Amplification with reference gene primers provided the estimates of nucleated cell counts. Some clones are missing from TCRdb's copy, which holds only in-frame ones; the method was immunoSEQ multiplex PCR. V, J and clone size are those of that table, while D and trimming were read from the DNA. The sample consists of hundreds of thousands of clones, 80% to 90% of them appearing once. Donors were grouped by their self-reported clinical history.

This sequence joins TRBV7-6 and TRBJ2-1; tentatively, D is TRBD2 (6 bases). Sequencing was done on a sample of PBMCs or T cells enriched from blood (not recorded which). The receptor was isolated from a woman aged 60-75 years who had recovered from COVID-19. CDR3 DNA: TGTGCCAGCAGCTTAGGTAGCGGATCCTACAATGAGCAGTTCTTC. It codes for CASSLGSGSYNEQFF.